Below are 12 T cell receptor beta chains sequenced from a single sample in a study of T cells in localized non-small cell lung cancer. This table comes from immunoSEQ multiplex PCR, and its TCRdb copy is limited to in-frame clones, with some not included. This sample has 30,000 to 45,000 clones, with around 90% found just once. The material sequenced was peripheral blood, taken before any cancer treatment. Every receptor here comes from a female donor older than 55 with stage I lung adenocarcinoma.

The chain carries TRBV2 and TRBJ2-2, with D unclear. The V and J ends lost 6 bases and 3 bases respectively, with 8 bases between them. The CDR3 length is 13 residues. Germline values: CDR1 SNHLY, CDR2 FYNNEI. CDR3 amino acids: CASRDGYTGELFF. DNA for the CDR3: TGTGCCAGCAGGGACGGATACACCGGGGAGCTGTTTTTT.

The CDR3 sequence: CASSSRGGPQHF. Here the CDR3 DNA reads TGTGCCAGCAGTTCCAGGGGAGGGCCCCAGCATTTT. The chain has TRBV6-5 and TRBJ1-5; a weak D match, TRBD1 (6 bases). The CDR3 has 12 amino acids. The V and J ends lost 4 bases and 9 bases respectively, with 10 bases between them. The germline V gene has CDR1 MNHEY and CDR2 SVGAGI.

The chain uses TRBV19 and TRBJ2-2; 12 bases agree with TRBD2. Germline loops: CDR1 LNHDA, CDR2 SQIVND (reference sequence). Germline trimming cut 7 bases from V and 6 bases from J; bases unmatched to any gene: 9. The CDR3 contains 16 residues. The CDR3 bases are TGTGCCAGTATGCTCCTAGCGGGGGGGATCGCCGGGGAGCTGTTTTTT. This codes for CASMLLAGGIAGELFF.

The CDR3 loop is CASSRGQGGTDTQYF. CDR3 nucleotides: TGCGCCAGCAGCCGGGGACAGGGGGGCACAGATACGCAGTATTTT. The chain employs TRBV5-1 and TRBJ2-3; TRBD1 matches at 11 bases. Germline values: CDR1 SGHRS, CDR2 YFSETQ. Trimming at V came to 4 bases and at J to 1 base, leaving 2 bases not matched to a gene. The CDR3 consists of 15 residues.

The CDR3, as DNA: TGCGCCAGCAGCTCCAGGGTCATCTACGAGCAGTACGTC. Residues: CASSSRVIYEQYV. The chain employs TRBV5-1 and TRBJ2-7; tentatively, D is TRBD1 (5 bases). CDR3 length equals 13 residues. CDR1 is SGHRS, CDR2 YFSETQ, per germline. V lost 3 bases and J 3 bases, leaving 10 bases between the germline ends.

This rearrangement joins TRBV11-2 to TRBJ2-7; maybe TRBD2 (5 bases). Germline loops: CDR1 SGHAT, CDR2 FQNNGV. The CDR3 totals 18 residues. Trimming pared 1 base from V and 0 bases from J, leaving 19 bases between. CDR3 residues: CASSLVGSGARYSYEQYF. Here the CDR3 DNA reads TGTGCCAGCAGCTTAGTTGGGAGTGGAGCCCGATACTCCTACGAGCAGTACTTC.

J is TRBJ1-1 and V is TRBV11-2, with D possibly TRBD1 on 6 matching bases. The V end lost 3 bases, the J end lost 3 bases, and 14 bases lay between the germline ends. This CDR3 contains 15 residues. Germline V gene data show CDR1 as SGHAT and CDR2 as FQNNGV. In DNA form, the CDR3 reads TGTGCCAGCAGCTTCTCTACGAGGGGGGACACTGAAGCTTTCTTT. It encodes CASSFSTRGDTEAFF.

A single count supports this clone. V usage is TRBV10-3 and J usage is TRBJ1-2, with D unclear. The V end lost 10 bases, the J end lost 7 bases, and 25 bases lay between the germline ends. The germline V gene encodes CDR1 ENHRY and CDR2 SYGVKD. This CDR3 has 15 residues. The CDR3 nucleotides are TGTGCCACGTCATATACAGACACGAACGAGCTTGGCTACACCTTC. Its protein product is CATSYTDTNELGYTF.

The genes are TRBV13 and TRBJ1-3; 9 bases map to TRBD1. Unmatched junction bases numbered 7, after V lost 5 bases and J lost 2 bases. The germline CDR1 and CDR2 sequences are PRHDT and FYEKMQ (reference sequence). The CDR3 runs to 16 residues. CDR3 DNA: TGTGCCAGCAGCGCCCTCGGACAGGGGACTGGAAACACCATATATTTT. Protein: CASSALGQGTGNTIYF.

V is TRBV9 and J is TRBJ1-2; 9 positions agree with TRBD1. The CDR3 has 15 residues. The V segment lost 3 bases and the J segment 4 bases; nucleotides outside the gene matches: 7. Germline lookup yields CDR1 SGDLS and CDR2 YYNGEE. CDR3 bases: TGTGCCAGCAGCGGAACTACAGGGGGCGGCTATGGCTACACCTTC. The encoded protein is CASSGTTGGGYGYTF.

The chain carries TRBV4-2 and TRBJ1-2, with D possibly matching TRBD1 (6 bases). The CDR3 length is 16 residues. The V end lost 1 base, the J end lost 7 bases, and 19 bases lay between the germline ends. Germline CDR1 LGHNA, CDR2 YNFKEQ. CDR3 residues: CASSQVRGGGAAGYTF. In nucleotides, the CDR3 is TGTGCCAGCAGCCAAGTGCGGGGAGGGGGGGCGGCTGGCTACACCTTC.

The V and J genes are TRBV19 and TRBJ1-1, with TRBD1 as a possible D gene (5 bases). V gave up 7 bases and J gave up 0 bases, with 12 bases separating them. The CDR3 covers 14 residues. The germline V gene encodes CDR1 LNHDA and CDR2 SQIVND (reference sequence). The CDR3 sequence is CASIRGGLNTEAFF. The DNA of the CDR3 is TGTGCCAGTATACGGGGGGGTTTGAACACTGAAGCTTTCTTT.